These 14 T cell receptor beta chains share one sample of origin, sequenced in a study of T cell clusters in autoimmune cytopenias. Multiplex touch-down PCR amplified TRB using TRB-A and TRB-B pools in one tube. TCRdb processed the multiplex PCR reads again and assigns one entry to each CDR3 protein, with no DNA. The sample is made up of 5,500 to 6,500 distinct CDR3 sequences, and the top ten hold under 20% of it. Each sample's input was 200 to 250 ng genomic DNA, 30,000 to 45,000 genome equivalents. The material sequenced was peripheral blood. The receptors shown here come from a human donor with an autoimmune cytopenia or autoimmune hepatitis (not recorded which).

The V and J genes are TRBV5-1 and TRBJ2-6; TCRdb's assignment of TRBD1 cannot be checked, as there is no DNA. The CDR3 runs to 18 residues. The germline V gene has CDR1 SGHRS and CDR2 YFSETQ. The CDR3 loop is CASSFPRDRSSGANVLTF.

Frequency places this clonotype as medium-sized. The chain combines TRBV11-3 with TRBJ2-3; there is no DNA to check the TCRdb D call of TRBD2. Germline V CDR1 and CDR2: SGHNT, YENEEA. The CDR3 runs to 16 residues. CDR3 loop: CASSLVLGLAVDTQYF. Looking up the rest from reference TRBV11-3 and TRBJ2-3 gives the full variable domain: EAGVVQSPRYKIIEKKQPVAFWCNPISGHNTLYWYLQNLGQGPELLIRYENEEAVDDSQLPKDRFSAERLKGVDSTLKIQPAELGDSAVYLCASSLVLGLAVDTQYFGPGTRLTVL.

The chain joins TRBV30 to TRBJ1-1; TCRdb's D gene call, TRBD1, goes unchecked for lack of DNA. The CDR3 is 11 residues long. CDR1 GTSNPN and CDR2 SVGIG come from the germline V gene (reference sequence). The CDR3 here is CAWAGGTEAFF.

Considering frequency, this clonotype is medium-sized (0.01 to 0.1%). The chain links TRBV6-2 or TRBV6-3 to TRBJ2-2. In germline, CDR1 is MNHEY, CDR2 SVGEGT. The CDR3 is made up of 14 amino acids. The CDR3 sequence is CASSYSSNTGELFF.

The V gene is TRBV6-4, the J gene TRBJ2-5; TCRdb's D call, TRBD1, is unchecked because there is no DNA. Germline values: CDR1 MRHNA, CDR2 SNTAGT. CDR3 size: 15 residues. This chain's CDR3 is CASSLGSGGRETQYF.

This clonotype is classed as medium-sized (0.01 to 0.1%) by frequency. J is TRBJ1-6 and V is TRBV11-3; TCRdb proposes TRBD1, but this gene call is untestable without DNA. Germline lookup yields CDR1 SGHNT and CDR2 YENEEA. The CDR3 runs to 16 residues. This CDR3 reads CASSLALRGRDSPLHF. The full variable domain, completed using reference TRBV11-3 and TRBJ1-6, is EAGVVQSPRYKIIEKKQPVAFWCNPISGHNTLYWYLQNLGQGPELLIRYENEEAVDDSQLPKDRFSAERLKGVDSTLKIQPAELGDSAVYLCASSLALRGRDSPLHFGNGTRLTVT.

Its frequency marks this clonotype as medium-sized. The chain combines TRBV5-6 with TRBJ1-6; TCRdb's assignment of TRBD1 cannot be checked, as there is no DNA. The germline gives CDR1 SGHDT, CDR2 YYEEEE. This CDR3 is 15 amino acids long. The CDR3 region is CASSLRLGVYSPLHF.

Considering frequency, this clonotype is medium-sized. The CDR3 sequence: CASSYSSGGANEQFF. V is TRBV6-2 or TRBV6-3 and J is TRBJ2-1; checking the TCRdb D call of TRBD2 is not possible without DNA. Looked up from germline, CDR1 is MNHEY and CDR2 is SVGEGT. The CDR3 length is 15 residues.

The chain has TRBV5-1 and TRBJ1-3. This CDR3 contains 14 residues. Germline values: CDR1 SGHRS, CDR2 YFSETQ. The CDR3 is CASRASLSGNTIYF.

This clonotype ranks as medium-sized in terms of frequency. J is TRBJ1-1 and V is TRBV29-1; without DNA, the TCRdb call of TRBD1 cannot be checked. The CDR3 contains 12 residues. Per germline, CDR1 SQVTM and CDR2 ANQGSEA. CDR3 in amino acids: CSVSSGETEAFF.

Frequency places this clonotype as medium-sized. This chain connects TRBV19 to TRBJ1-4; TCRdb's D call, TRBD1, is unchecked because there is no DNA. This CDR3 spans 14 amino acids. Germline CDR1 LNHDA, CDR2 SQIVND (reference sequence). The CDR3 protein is CASSRVGTDEKLFF.

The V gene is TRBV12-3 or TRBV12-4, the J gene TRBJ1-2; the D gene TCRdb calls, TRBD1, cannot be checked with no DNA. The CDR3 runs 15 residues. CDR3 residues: CASSLGRGVDYGYTF.

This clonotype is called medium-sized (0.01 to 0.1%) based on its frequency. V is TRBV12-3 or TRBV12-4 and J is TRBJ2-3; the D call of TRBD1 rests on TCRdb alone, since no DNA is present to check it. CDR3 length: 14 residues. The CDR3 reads CASSPGQGMDTQYF.

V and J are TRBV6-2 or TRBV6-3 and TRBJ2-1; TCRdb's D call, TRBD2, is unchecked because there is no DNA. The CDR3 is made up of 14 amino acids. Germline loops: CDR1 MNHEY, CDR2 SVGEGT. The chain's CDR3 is CASSTGGQTNEQFF.